This T cell receptor (beta chain) is from a study of blood T cell repertoires in COVID-19. Overall study context: Samples representing acute and convalescent COVID-19 were sourced from the United States, Italy and Spain. The cDNA or gDNA used as material had been derived from T cells, B-cell-depleted T cells, or PBMCs.

Methods used by the authors: Nucleated cell number was recorded as an estimate derived from reference gene primer amplification. Some clones are missing from TCRdb's copy, which holds only in-frame ones; the method was immunoSEQ multiplex PCR. For V, J and clone size, that table is used; D and trimming come from the DNA. The sample has about 75,000 clones, 74% seen once. The germline gives CDR1 SGHRS, CDR2 YFSETQ. The CDR3 runs to 15 residues. The V gene end was trimmed by 4 bases and the J gene end by 4 bases; junction bases not matched to a gene: 7. The chain joins TRBV5-1 to TRBJ2-5; 10 nucleotides align to TRBD1. The sequencing sample was made of peripheral blood. This TCR was recovered from a human donor with acute or convalescent COVID-19. The donor label of this sample is uncertain. The chain's CDR3 is CASSPRGDRGETQYF. The CDR3 DNA follows: TGCGCCAGCAGCCCCAGGGGGGACAGGGGAGAGACCCAGTACTTC.